Listed below are T cell receptor beta chains from one sample, sequenced in a study of T cell responses to AZD1222 COVID-19 vaccine. TCRdb keeps only in-frame clones here, not all; method: immunoSEQ multiplex PCR. Of approximately 70,000 clones in the sample, around 82% are singletons; the top ten hold under 6.5%. The material sequenced was peripheral blood, taken on day 0 of AZD1222 vaccination. Every receptor here comes from an adult in good health. Both conserved end residues are part of each CDR3. D genes are given only for firm matches. Some rows have no size entry. The others give once, few or many, or a class for an expanded clone.

J | size | V | D | CDR3 | DNA
TRBJ2-5 | once | TRBV19 | - | CASSIGSPEVETQYF | TGTGCCAGTAGTATAGGTAGTCCCGAGGTAGAGACCCAGTACTTC
TRBJ2-2 | once | TRBV29-1 | - | CSVEIRGQVTGELFF | TGCAGCGTTGAAATCCGGGGGCAGGTCACCGGGGAGCTGTTTTTT
TRBJ2-5 | - | TRBV5-1 | - | CASRGHGEETQYF | TGCGCCAGCAGAGGTCATGGGGAAGAGACCCAGTACTTC
TRBJ1-2 | - | TRBV12-3/TRBV12-4 | - | CASSLIELAGYTF | TGTGCCAGCAGTTTAATAGAGTTAGCGGGCTACACCTTC
TRBJ1-3 | - | TRBV5-1 | - | CASADGNNFSGNTIYF | TGCGCCAGCGCCGACGGCAACAATTTCTCTGGAAACACCATATATTTT
TRBJ2-2 | - | TRBV13 | TRBD2 | CASRGLAGFSGELFF | TGTGCCAGCAGAGGACTAGCGGGGTTTTCCGGGGAGCTGTTTTTT
TRBJ1-1 | - | TRBV20-1 | - | CSAKRYSEAFF | TGCAGTGCTAAAAGATACTCTGAAGCTTTCTTT
TRBJ1-1 | - | TRBV7-2 | - | CASRSRGDADTEAFF | TGTGCCAGCAGGTCCCGCGGGGATGCGGACACTGAAGCTTTCTTT
TRBJ1-2 | - | TRBV3-1/TRBV3-2 | TRBD1 | CASSQDLTGIYGYTF | TGTGCCAGCAGCCAAGATTTGACAGGGATCTATGGCTACACCTTC
TRBJ2-7 | few | TRBV11-2 | - | CASSYTPHEQYF | TGTGCCAGCAGTTATACTCCCCACGAGCAGTACTTC
TRBJ1-4 | - | TRBV28 | TRBD1 | CASSEGGPNEKLFF | TGTGCCAGCAGTGAAGGGGGCCCAAATGAAAAACTGTTTTTT
TRBJ1-3 | - | TRBV18 | - | CASSRDQGGGNTIYF | TGTGCCAGCTCACGGGACCAAGGAGGTGGAAACACCATATATTTT
TRBJ2-5 | - | TRBV3-1/TRBV3-2 | - | CASSQVSDLSQTQYF | TGTGCCAGCAGCCAAGTTTCTGATCTGAGCCAGACCCAGTACTTC